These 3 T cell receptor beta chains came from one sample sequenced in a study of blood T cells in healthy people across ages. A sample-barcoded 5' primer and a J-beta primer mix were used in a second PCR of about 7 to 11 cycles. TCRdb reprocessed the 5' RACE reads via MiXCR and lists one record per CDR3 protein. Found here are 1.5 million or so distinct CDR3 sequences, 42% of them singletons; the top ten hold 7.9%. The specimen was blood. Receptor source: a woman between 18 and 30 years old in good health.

The CDR3 reads CASSKGVSGETQYF. CDR3 bases: TGTGCCAGCAGCAAAGGGGTTAGCGGTGAGACCCAGTACTTC. The chain couples TRBV11-1 to TRBJ2-5, with a weak D call TRBD2 (6 bases). The germline V gene encodes CDR1 SGHAT and CDR2 FQDESV (reference sequence). The CDR3 spans 14 residues. With 5 bases removed from V and 5 bases from J, the gap between germline ends came to 15 bases. Looking up the rest from reference TRBV11-1 and TRBJ2-5 gives the full variable domain: EAEVAQSPRYKITEKSQAVAFWCDPISGHATLYWYRQILGQGPELLVQFQDESVVDDSQLPKDRFSAERLKGVDSTLKIQPAELGDSAMYLCASSKGVSGETQYFGPGTRLLVL.

Here the CDR3 reads CSVDFGQGAVWGYTF. Written as DNA, the CDR3 is TGCAGCGTTGATTTTGGGCAGGGGGCAGTGTGGGGCTACACCTTC. This chain connects TRBV29-1 to TRBJ1-2; 8 positions agree with TRBD1. Trimming cost V 3 bases and J 8 bases; bases outside gene matches: 14. Germline V lookup: CDR1 SQVTM, CDR2 ANQGSEA. The CDR3 sequence is 15 residues long.

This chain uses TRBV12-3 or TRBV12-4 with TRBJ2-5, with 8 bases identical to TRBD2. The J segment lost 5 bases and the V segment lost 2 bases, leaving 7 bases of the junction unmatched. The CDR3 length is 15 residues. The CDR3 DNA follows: TGTGCCAGCAGTTTAAGAGCGGGAGTGGGGGAGACCCAGTACTTC. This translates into CASSLRAGVGETQYF.